This TCR beta chain was documented in a study of T-cell memory formation after mild COVID-19. For the study at large: TCR clusters largely stayed donor specific. Whole-study results and caveats: CD8+ contracting clones occupied EMRA, while CD4+ ones occupied mainly CM and EM.

TCR alpha and TCR beta cDNA libraries with sample barcodes and UMIs came from 5'RACE using constant-segment primers. MiXCR, applied by TCRdb to the 5' RACE reads, yields one record per CDR3 protein. The table has about 260,000 distinct CDR3 sequences, around 16% seen once. A few counts support this clonotype. The antigen is unknown. The V gene's germline CDR1 is SQVTM and CDR2 ANQGSEA. Losses at the gene ends were 0 bases for V and 3 bases for J; bases not matched to a gene: 6. This CDR3 has 15 amino acids. This chain links TRBV29-1 with TRBJ2-7; TRBD1 matches 9 bases. Sequenced material: PBMCs or a T cell subset sorted from them (not recorded which). This TCR was recovered from a man aged 18 to 30 who had mild COVID-19 (a few samples of this study predate the infection). Cell type and time point are not known. The CDR3 coding sequence is TGCAGCGTTGAAGATCCAGGACAGGGGAACTACGAGCAGTACTTC. Amino acid sequence: CSVEDPGQGNYEQYF.